Sequencing of this T cell receptor beta chain was carried out in a study of beta chain features in type 1 diabetes. Isolated RNA was reverse transcribed in full, so expressed TCRB transcripts were sequenced. The protocol was immunoSEQ multiplex PCR, while the TCRdb copy is restricted to in-frame clones and leaves out a portion. The sample lists 200,000 to 300,000 clones; around 14% were seen once. A CD45RO/CCR7/CD25/CD127/CD95/CD27 panel sorted naive, central memory, regulatory and stem cell-like memory CD4+ cells. Study-wide findings and caveats: Over-representation of high TCR-expressing cells was a possible consequence of cDNA sequencing.

In its sample, this clone was seen once. The antigen remains unidentified. The CDR3 spans 14 residues. Trimming took 4 bases from V and 1 from J, leaving 8 bases between them. Germline values: CDR1 MGHDK, CDR2 SYGVNS. The chain employs TRBV25-1 and TRBJ2-4, with TRBD2 as a possible D gene (5 bases). The sample taken for sequencing was naive CD4+ T cells from blood. This TCR was recovered from a woman aged 40 to 50 in good health. In DNA, the CDR3 is TGTGCCAGCAGTGCGGCGGGTGCCAAAAACATTCAGTACTTC. This translates into CASSAAGAKNIQYF.